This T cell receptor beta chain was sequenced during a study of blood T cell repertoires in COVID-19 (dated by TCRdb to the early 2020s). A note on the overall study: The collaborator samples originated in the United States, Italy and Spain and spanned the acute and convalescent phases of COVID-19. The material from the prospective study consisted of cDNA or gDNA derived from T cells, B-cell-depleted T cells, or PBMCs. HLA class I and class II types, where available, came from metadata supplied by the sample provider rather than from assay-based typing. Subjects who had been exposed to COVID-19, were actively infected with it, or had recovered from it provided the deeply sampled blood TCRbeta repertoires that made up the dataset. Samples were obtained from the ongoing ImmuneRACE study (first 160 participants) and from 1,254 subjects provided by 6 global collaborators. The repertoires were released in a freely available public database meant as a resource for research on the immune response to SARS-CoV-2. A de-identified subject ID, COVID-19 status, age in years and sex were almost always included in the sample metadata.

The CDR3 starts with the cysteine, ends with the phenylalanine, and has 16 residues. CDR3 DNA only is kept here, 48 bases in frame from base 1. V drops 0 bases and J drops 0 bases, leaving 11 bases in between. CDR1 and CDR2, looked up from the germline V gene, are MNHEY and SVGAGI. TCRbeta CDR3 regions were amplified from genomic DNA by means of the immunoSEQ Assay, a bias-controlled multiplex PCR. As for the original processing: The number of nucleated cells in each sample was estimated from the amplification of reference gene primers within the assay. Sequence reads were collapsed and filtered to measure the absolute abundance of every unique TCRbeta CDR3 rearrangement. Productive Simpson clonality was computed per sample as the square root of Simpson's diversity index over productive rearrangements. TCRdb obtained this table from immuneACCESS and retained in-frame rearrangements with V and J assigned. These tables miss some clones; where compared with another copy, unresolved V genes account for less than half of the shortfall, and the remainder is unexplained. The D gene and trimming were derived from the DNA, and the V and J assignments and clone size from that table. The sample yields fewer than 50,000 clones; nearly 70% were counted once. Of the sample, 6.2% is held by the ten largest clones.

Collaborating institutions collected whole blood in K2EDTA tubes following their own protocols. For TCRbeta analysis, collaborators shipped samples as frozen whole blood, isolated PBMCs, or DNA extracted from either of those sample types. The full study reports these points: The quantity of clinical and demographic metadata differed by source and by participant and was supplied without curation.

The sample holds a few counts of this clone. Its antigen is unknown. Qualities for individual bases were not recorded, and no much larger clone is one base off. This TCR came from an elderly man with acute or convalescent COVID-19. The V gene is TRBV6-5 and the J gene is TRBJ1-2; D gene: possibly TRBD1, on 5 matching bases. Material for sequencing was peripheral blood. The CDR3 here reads CASSYSGGTTNYGYTF. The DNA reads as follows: TGTGCCAGCAGTTACTCGGGGGGGACGACTAACTATGGCTACACCTTC.